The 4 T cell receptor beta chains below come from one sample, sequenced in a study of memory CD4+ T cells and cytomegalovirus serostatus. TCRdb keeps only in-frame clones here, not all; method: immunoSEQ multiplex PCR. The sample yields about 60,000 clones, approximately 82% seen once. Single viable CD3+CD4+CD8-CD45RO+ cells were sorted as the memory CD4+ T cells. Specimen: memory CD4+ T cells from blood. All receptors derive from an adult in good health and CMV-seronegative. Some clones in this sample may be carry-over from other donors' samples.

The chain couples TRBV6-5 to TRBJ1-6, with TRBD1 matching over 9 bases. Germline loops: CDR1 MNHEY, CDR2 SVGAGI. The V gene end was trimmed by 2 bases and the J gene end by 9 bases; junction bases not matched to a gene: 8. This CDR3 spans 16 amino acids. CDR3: CASSYATGTGTSPLHF. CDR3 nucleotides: TGTGCCAGCAGTTACGCGACCGGGACAGGGACTTCACCCCTCCACTTT.

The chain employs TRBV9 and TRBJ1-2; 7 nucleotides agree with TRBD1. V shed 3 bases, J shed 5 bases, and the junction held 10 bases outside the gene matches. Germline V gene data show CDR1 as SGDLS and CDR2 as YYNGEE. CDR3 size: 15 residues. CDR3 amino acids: CASSALISGGYGYTF. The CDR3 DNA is TGTGCCAGCAGCGCCCTTATCTCAGGGGGGTATGGCTACACCTTC.

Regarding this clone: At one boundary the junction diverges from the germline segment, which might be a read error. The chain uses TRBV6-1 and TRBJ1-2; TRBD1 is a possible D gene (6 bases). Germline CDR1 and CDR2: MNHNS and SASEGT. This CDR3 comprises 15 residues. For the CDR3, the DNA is TGTGCCAGCAGCGAAGCGACAACAGGGCTATATGGCTACACCTTC. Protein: CASSEATTGLYGYTF.

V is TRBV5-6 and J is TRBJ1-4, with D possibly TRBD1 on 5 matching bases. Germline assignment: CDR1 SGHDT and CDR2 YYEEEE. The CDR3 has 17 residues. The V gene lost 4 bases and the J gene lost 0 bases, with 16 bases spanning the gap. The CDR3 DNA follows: TGTGCCAGCAGCCGGACCGCCGGGGACTCAACTAATGAAAAACTGTTTTTT. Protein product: CASSRTAGDSTNEKLFF.